This T cell receptor beta chain was obtained from a study of cytomegalovirus exposure and HLA in healthy donors. CDR3 length equals 17 residues. V lost 0 bases, J lost 2 bases, and 5 bases stayed unmatched. Germline V gene data show CDR1 as LGHNA and CDR2 as YNFKEQ. Repertoires were generated with immunoSEQ multiplex PCR, while TCRdb's copy carries only in-frame clones and drops some. The sample contains 200,000 to 300,000 clones, around 87% of which appear only once. The receptor's source is a woman aged 25 to 39 in good health and CMV-seropositive. V usage is TRBV4-2 and J usage is TRBJ2-1; 9 bases are shared with TRBD2. Sequencing input: PBMCs. CDR3 sequence reads: CASSQDPASGTYNEQFF. The CDR3 coding sequence is TGTGCCAGCAGCCAAGATCCGGCTAGCGGGACCTACAATGAGCAGTTCTTC.